A single sample is the source of the 23 T cell receptor beta chains below, sequenced in a study of blood T cell repertoires in COVID-19 (dated by TCRdb to 2018 to 2021). The method behind the library was the immunoSEQ multiplex PCR assay. The immuneACCESS repertoire file appears here via TCRdb, limited to in-frame rearrangements. These files lack a portion of the clones; in checked studies, under half of the deficit traces to unresolved V genes, and the cause of the others is not known. The sample table shows just under 250,000 clones, and around 88% are seen once. The ten biggest clones cover 3% of the sample. Sample: peripheral blood. Every receptor here comes from a woman in her twenties or thirties who had recovered from COVID-19.

The sample holds one count of this clone. The chain links TRBV4-3 to TRBJ1-1; D may be TRBD1 (5 bases). Germline V CDR1 and CDR2: LGHNA, YSLEER. V was clipped by 0 bases and J by 10 bases, with 15 bases between them. CDR3 length: 14 residues. CDR3 protein: CASSQDLGEIGAFF. The CDR3 region has the DNA TGCGCCAGCAGCCAAGATCTAGGGGAAATTGGAGCTTTCTTT.

The genes are TRBV27 and TRBJ1-1; tentatively, D is TRBD1 (6 bases). CDR1 and CDR2 from the germline V gene are MNHEY and SMNVEV (reference sequence). The CDR3 loop spans 16 amino acids. V shed 2 bases and J shed 2 bases, with 15 bases lying between them. For the CDR3, the DNA is TGTGCCAGCAGTTTAAGGGGGACCAGTTTAAACACTGAAGCTTTCTTT. It specifies CASSLRGTSLNTEAFF.

This rearrangement joins TRBV2 to TRBJ2-5; 10 bases map to TRBD1. The V segment lost 4 bases and the J segment 4 bases; nucleotides outside the gene matches: 6. Germline CDR1 is SNHLY and CDR2 is FYNNEI. This CDR3 contains 15 residues. DNA of the CDR3: TGTGCCAGCAGTGGGGACAGGGGCGGAGGAGAGACCCAGTACTTC. Translating gives CASSGDRGGGETQYF.

The rearrangement uses TRBV6-6 and TRBJ1-3; possible D gene TRBD1, 6 bases. CDR3 size: 14 residues. Germline lookup yields CDR1 MNHNY and CDR2 SVGAGI (reference sequence). Trimming removed 5 bases from V and 4 bases from J, with 12 bases in between. The CDR3 DNA sequence: TGTGCCAGCAGTCCGGACAGACAAGGAAACACCATATATTTT. Its translation: CASSPDRQGNTIYF.

This clone came up a few times. This chain connects TRBV3-1 (or the pseudogene TRBV3-2) to TRBJ2-6; weak D call: TRBD2 (6 bases). Trimming cost V 4 bases and J 0 bases, with 10 bases left between them. Germline values: CDR1 LGHDT, CDR2 YNNKEL (reference sequence). This CDR3 is 16 amino acids long. CDR3: CASSRRGSSGANVLTF. The CDR3, as DNA: TGTGCCAGCAGCCGGCGGGGTAGCTCTGGGGCCAACGTCCTGACTTTC.

The chain carries TRBV2 and TRBJ2-3, with TRBD2 as a possible D gene (5 bases). Trimming pared 6 bases from V and 2 bases from J, leaving 15 bases between. There are 15 residues in the CDR3. Germline-derived CDR1 and CDR2 are SNHLY and FYNNEI. The chain's CDR3 is CASSGPGRYTDTQYF. The CDR3 nucleotides read TGTGCCAGCAGCGGGCCGGGAAGATACACAGATACGCAGTATTTT.

This clone was recorded only once. The V gene is TRBV12-3 or TRBV12-4, the J gene TRBJ1-5; D call uncertain. CDR3 size: 11 residues. Between the trimmed V and J ends, which lost 6 bases and 9 bases, there was a span of 9 bases. CDR3 sequence reads: CASRSGGPQHF. The CDR3 nucleotides read TGTGCCAGCAGGAGCGGAGGGCCCCAGCATTTT.

The chain recombines TRBV10-3 with TRBJ2-3, with D hard to call. The CDR3 is made up of 15 amino acids. V lost 0 bases and J 0 bases, leaving 7 bases between the germline ends. Per the germline V gene, CDR1 is ENHRY and CDR2 is SYGVKD. CDR3 region: CAISESPLSTDTQYF. CDR3 sequence (DNA): TGTGCCATCAGTGAGTCCCCCCTGAGCACAGATACGCAGTATTTT.

J is TRBJ1-6 and V is TRBV12-5, with no clear D. The V gene's germline CDR1 is LGHNT and CDR2 FRNRAP. V was clipped by 3 bases and J by 7 bases, with 4 bases between them. The CDR3 loop spans 12 amino acids. CDR3 coding DNA: TGTGCTAGTGGTTTCGGGAATTCACCCCTCCACTTT. Its translation: CASGFGNSPLHF.

This clone was observed a handful of times. J is TRBJ1-1 and V is TRBV5-6, with 7 bases lining up with TRBD1. Looked up from germline, CDR1 is SGHDT and CDR2 is YYEEEE. The V gene end was trimmed by 2 bases and the J gene end by 7 bases; junction bases not matched to a gene: 11. The CDR3 length is 15 residues. This CDR3 is CASSFSDRVEGEAFF. The CDR3 nucleotides read TGTGCCAGCAGCTTCTCAGACAGGGTTGAAGGTGAAGCTTTCTTT.

This rearrangement joins TRBV27 to TRBJ1-2, with 10 nucleotides matching TRBD1. The V and J ends lost 6 bases and 8 bases, in that order; junction bases with no gene match: 3. The CDR3 contains 12 residues. Germline CDR1 MNHEY, CDR2 SMNVEV (reference sequence). Here the CDR3 reads CASRETGGGYTF. The CDR3 DNA follows: TGTGCCAGCAGGGAGACAGGGGGCGGCTACACCTTC.

J is TRBJ1-2 and V is TRBV18, with D possibly TRBD1 on 6 matching bases. In germline, CDR1 is KGHSH, CDR2 LQKENI. Trimming removed 2 bases at V and 3 bases at J, with 19 bases between. CDR3 length: 17 residues. The CDR3 region is CASSPVSWGGADYGYTF. The CDR3 bases are TGTGCCAGCTCACCAGTTTCCTGGGGGGGCGCCGACTATGGCTACACCTTC.

The chain uses TRBV18 and TRBJ2-1, with 7 bases aligning to TRBD1. The CDR3 length is 13 residues. V shed 6 bases, J shed 9 bases, and the junction held 8 bases outside the gene matches. Germline assignment: CDR1 KGHSH and CDR2 LQKENI. The CDR3 here is CASSPKTGSEQFF. CDR3 DNA sequence: TGTGCCAGCTCCCCAAAGACAGGGAGTGAGCAGTTCTTC.

As to this clone: Compared with germline, one end of the junction differs, possibly owing to a read error. V and J are TRBV10-3 and TRBJ1-5; tentative D call: TRBD1 (5 bases). The CDR3 has 12 amino acids. Germline assignment: CDR1 ENHRY and CDR2 SYGVKD. CDR3 region: CANLDSSQPQHF. DNA of the CDR3: TGTGCCAACCTAGACAGCAGTCAGCCCCAGCATTTT.

The chain recombines TRBV19 with TRBJ1-5; D ambiguous. Trimming removed 5 bases from V and 7 bases from J, with 15 bases in between. The CDR3 runs to 14 residues. Per germline, CDR1 LNHDA and CDR2 SQIVND (reference sequence). CDR3 amino acids: CASSVSSLDQPQHF. The DNA of the CDR3 is TGTGCCAGTAGTGTCTCTTCTCTAGACCAGCCCCAGCATTTT.

The CDR3 nucleotides are TGTGCCAGCAGCGGGAGTAGCGAGCAGTACTTC. It translates to CASSGSSEQYF. The J gene is TRBJ2-7, the V gene TRBV6-6; perhaps TRBD2 as D (6 bases). Germline assignment: CDR1 MNHNY and CDR2 SVGAGI (reference sequence). The CDR3 extends over 11 amino acids. Trimming left V 6 bases short and J 6 bases short, with 9 bases between.

The chain uses TRBV6-5 and TRBJ1-2, with D maybe TRBD1 (6 bases). Trimming pared 2 bases from V and 4 bases from J, leaving 8 bases between. Germline CDR1 is MNHEY and CDR2 is SVGAGI. The CDR3 has 13 amino acids. The CDR3 is CASSYDRIYGYTF. The CDR3 coding sequence is TGTGCCAGCAGTTACGACAGGATCTATGGCTACACCTTC.

The rearrangement joins TRBV6-5 to TRBJ1-1; D not certain. Germline V gene sequence: CDR1 MNHEY, CDR2 SVGAGI. This CDR3 is built from 15 residues. Deletions cut 0 bases from V and 3 bases from J, with 11 bases between. The CDR3 spells CASSYSRSMDTEAFF. CDR3 nucleotides: TGTGCCAGCAGTTACTCGAGGAGTATGGACACTGAAGCTTTCTTT.

CDR3 amino acids: CASSPGDRDTGELFF. The CDR3 DNA is TGCGCCAGCAGCCCGGGGGACAGAGACACCGGGGAGCTGTTTTTT. The chain recombines TRBV5-1 with TRBJ2-2; maybe TRBD1 (7 bases). This CDR3 is built from 15 residues. The germline V gene encodes CDR1 SGHRS and CDR2 YFSETQ. Deletions cut 4 bases from V and 3 bases from J, with 13 bases between. Based on the CDR3 plus reference TRBV5-1 and TRBJ2-2, the full variable domain is KAGVTQTPRYLIKTRGQQVTLSCSPISGHRSVSWYQQTPGQGLQFLFEYFSETQRNKGNFPGRFSGRQFSNSRSEMNVSTLELGDSALYLCASSPGDRDTGELFFGEGSRLTVL.

This clone was counted between two and nine times. The V gene is TRBV19, the J gene TRBJ2-1, with D possibly being TRBD2 (6 bases). Germline V lookup: CDR1 LNHDA, CDR2 SQIVND (reference sequence). This CDR3 has 14 residues. V was clipped by 7 bases and J by 3 bases, with 13 bases between them. CDR3 DNA sequence: TGTGCCAGTACGGAGGGGTTGGACTACAATGAGCAGTTCTTC. This sequence encodes CASTEGLDYNEQFF.

The chain carries TRBV5-6 and TRBJ2-5; 8 nucleotides match TRBD2. Germline V CDR1 and CDR2: SGHDT, YYEEEE. The CDR3 sequence is 15 residues long. Unmatched junction bases numbered 9, after V lost 5 bases and J lost 3 bases. The CDR3 sequence is CASSTGLDLEETQYF. CDR3 sequence (DNA): TGTGCCAGCAGTACGGGACTAGATCTTGAAGAGACCCAGTACTTC.

In nucleotides, the CDR3 is TGTGCCACAGCAGGGGGCATCAGTGGCTACACCTTC. Protein product: CATAGGISGYTF. This chain uses TRBV19 with TRBJ1-2; TRBD1 matches 8 bases. The germline gives CDR1 LNHDA, CDR2 SQIVND (reference sequence). V lost 10 bases, J lost 7 bases, and 8 bases stayed unmatched. The CDR3 spans 12 residues.

This clone was found once. The V and J genes are TRBV18 and TRBJ2-3; D is possibly TRBD2 (7 bases). The CDR3 is 16 amino acids. The germline V and J ends were trimmed by 1 base and 5 bases, with 16 bases remaining between them. The germline gives CDR1 KGHSH, CDR2 LQKENI. The CDR3 coding sequence is TGTGCCAGCTCACCACGGCGTGCGGGGGCAGGAGATACGCAGTATTTT. It is translated as CASSPRRAGAGDTQYF. Based on the CDR3 plus reference TRBV18 and TRBJ2-3, the full variable domain is NAGVMQNPRHLVRRRGQEARLRCSPMKGHSHVYWYRQLPEEGLKFMVYLQKENIIDESGMPKERFSAEFPKEGPSILRIQQVVRGDSAAYFCASSPRRAGAGDTQYFGPGTRLTVL.